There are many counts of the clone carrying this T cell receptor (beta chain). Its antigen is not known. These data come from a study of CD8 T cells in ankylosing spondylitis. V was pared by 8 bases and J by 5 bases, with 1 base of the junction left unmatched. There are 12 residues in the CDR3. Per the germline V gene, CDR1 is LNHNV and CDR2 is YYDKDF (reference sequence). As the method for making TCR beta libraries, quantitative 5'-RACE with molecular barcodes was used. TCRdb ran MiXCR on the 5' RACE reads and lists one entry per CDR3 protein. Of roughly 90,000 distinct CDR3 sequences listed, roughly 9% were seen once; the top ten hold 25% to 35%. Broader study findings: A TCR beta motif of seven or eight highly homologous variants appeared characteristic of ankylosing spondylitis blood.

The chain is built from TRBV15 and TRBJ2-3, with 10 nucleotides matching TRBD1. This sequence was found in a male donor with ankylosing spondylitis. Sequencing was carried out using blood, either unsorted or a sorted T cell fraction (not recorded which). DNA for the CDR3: TGTGCCACCGGGACAGGGGTAGATACGCAGTATTTT. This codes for CATGTGVDTQYF.